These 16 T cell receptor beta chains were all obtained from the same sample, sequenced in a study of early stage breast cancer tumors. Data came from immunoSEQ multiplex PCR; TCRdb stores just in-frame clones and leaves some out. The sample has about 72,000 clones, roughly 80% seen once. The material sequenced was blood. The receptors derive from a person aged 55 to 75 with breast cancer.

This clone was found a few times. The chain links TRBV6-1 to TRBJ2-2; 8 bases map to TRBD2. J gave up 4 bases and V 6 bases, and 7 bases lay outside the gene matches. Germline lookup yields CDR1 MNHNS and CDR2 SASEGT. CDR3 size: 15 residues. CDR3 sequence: CASSPFSGVTGELFF. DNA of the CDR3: TGTGCCAGCAGCCCCTTTAGCGGGGTCACCGGGGAGCTGTTTTTT.

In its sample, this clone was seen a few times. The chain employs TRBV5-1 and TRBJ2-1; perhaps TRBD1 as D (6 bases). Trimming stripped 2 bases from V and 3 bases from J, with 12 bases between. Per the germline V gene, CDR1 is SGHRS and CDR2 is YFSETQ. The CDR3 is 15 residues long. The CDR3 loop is CASSFQGSDYNEQFF. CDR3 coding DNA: TGCGCCAGCAGCTTCCAGGGGTCAGACTACAATGAGCAGTTCTTC. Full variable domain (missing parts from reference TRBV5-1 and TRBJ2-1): KAGVTQTPRYLIKTRGQQVTLSCSPISGHRSVSWYQQTPGQGLQFLFEYFSETQRNKGNFPGRFSGRQFSNSRSEMNVSTLELGDSALYLCASSFQGSDYNEQFFGPGTRLTVL.

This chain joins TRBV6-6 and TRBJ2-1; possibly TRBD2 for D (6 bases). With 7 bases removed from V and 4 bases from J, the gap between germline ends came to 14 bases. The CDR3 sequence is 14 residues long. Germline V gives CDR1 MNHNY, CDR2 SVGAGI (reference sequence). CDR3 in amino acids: CASTEVGGYNEQFF. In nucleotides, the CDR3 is TGTGCCAGCACTGAGGTGGGGGGATACAATGAGCAGTTCTTC.

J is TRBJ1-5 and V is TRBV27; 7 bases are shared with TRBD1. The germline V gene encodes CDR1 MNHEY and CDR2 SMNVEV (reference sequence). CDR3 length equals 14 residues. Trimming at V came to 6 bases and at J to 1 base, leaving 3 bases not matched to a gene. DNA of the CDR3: TGTGCCAGCAGCTGGGGACAGAGCAATCAGCCCCAGCATTTT. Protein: CASSWGQSNQPQHF.

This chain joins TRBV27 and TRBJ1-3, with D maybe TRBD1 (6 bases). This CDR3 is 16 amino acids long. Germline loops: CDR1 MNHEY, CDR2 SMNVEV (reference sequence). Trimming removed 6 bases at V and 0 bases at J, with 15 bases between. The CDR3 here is CASSSLDRLSGNTIYF. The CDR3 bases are TGTGCCAGCAGCTCTCTGGACAGACTCTCTGGAAACACCATATATTTT.

The CDR3 coding sequence is TGTGCCACCAGCAGAGACAGGGTGAACACTGAAGCTTTCTTT. Residues: CATSRDRVNTEAFF. The chain couples TRBV15 to TRBJ1-1, with D perhaps TRBD1 (5 bases). The V end lost 0 bases, the J end lost 0 bases, and 5 bases lay between the germline ends. The CDR3 runs to 14 residues. Germline V gene data show CDR1 as LNHNV and CDR2 as YYDKDF (reference sequence).

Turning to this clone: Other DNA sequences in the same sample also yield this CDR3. The CDR3 loop is CASSDDLYEQYF. In nucleotides, the CDR3 is TGTGCCAGCAGTGACGATCTCTACGAGCAGTACTTC. The chain is built from TRBV25-1 and TRBJ2-7, with D hard to call. This CDR3 comprises 12 residues. Germline CDR1 is MGHDK and CDR2 is SYGVNS. V lost 3 bases and J 3 bases, leaving 6 bases between the germline ends.

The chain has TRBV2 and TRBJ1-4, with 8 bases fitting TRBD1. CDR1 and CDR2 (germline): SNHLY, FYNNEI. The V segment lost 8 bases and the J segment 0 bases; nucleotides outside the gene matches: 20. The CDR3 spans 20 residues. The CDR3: CASPDGQGIFIFTTNEKLFF. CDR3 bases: TGTGCCAGCCCAGATGGACAGGGAATATTTATATTTACAACTAATGAAAAACTGTTTTTT.

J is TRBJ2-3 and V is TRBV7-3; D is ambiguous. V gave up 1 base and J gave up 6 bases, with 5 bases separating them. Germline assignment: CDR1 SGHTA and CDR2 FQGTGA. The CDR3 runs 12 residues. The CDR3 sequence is CASSLNADTQYF. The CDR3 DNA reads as TGTGCCAGCAGCTTAAACGCCGATACGCAGTATTTT.

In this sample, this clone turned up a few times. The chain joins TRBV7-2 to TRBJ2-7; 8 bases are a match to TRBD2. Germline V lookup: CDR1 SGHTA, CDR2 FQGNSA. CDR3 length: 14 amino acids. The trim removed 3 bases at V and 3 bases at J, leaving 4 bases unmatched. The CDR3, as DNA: TGTGCCAGCAGCTTGGACGGGAGGGGCTACGAGCAGTACTTC. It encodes CASSLDGRGYEQYF. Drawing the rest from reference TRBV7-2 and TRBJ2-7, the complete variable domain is GAGVSQSPSNKVTEKGKDVELRCDPISGHTALYWYRQSLGQGLEFLIYFQGNSAPDKSGLPSDRFSAERTGGSVSTLTIQRTQQEDSAVYLCASSLDGRGYEQYFGPGTRLTVT.

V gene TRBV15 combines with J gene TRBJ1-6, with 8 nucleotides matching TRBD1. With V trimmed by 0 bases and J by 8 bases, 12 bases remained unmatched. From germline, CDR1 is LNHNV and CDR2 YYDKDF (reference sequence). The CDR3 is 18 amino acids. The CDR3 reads CATSRDLPGQVNYSPLHF. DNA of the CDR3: TGTGCCACCAGCAGAGACCTGCCGGGACAGGTCAATTATTCACCCCTCCACTTT.

Here the CDR3 DNA reads TGCGCCAGCAGCCAAACGACCGGGGATACGCAGTATTTT. It translates to CASSQTTGDTQYF. The J gene is TRBJ2-3, the V gene TRBV4-3, with no clear D. The V end lost 2 bases, the J end lost 6 bases, and 9 bases lay between the germline ends. Germline assignment: CDR1 LGHNA and CDR2 YSLEER. The CDR3 is 13 residues long.

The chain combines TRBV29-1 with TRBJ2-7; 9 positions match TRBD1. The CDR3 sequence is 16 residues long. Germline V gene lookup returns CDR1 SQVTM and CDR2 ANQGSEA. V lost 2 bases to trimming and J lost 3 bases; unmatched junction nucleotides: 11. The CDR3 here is CSVESRFGTGNYEQYF. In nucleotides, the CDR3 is TGCAGCGTTGAAAGTAGGTTTGGGACAGGGAACTACGAGCAGTACTTC.

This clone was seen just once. CDR3 in amino acids: CASSLGVAGASGYTF. CDR3 bases: TGCGCCAGCAGCTTGGGGGTGGCAGGGGCTTCTGGCTACACCTTC. J is TRBJ1-2 and V is TRBV5-1; TRBD1 might be the D (6 bases). The CDR3 totals 15 residues. Per germline, CDR1 SGHRS and CDR2 YFSETQ. The germline V and J ends were trimmed by 0 bases and 7 bases, with 16 bases remaining between them.

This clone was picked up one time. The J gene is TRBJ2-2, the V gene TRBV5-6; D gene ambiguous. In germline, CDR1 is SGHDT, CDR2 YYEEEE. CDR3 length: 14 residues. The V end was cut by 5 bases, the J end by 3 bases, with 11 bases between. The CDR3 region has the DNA TGTGCCAGCAGTCCCGGACCCGACACCGGGGAGCTGTTTTTT. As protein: CASSPGPDTGELFF.

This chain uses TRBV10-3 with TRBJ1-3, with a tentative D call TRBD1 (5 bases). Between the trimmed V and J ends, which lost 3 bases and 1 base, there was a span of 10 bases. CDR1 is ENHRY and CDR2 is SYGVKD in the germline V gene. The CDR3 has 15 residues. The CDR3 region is CAISELTASGNTIYF. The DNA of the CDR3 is TGTGCCATCAGTGAATTGACAGCGTCTGGAAACACCATATATTTT.